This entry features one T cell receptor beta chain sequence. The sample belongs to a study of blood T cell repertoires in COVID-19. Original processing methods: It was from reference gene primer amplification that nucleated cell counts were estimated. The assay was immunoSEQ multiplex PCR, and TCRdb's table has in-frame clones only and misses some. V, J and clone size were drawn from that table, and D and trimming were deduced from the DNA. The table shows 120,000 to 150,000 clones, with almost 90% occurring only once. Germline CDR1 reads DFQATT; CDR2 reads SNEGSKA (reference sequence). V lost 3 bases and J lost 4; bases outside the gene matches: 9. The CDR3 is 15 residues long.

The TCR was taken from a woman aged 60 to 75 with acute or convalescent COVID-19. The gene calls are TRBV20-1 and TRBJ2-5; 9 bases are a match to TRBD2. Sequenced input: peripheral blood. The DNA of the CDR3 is TGCAGTGCTAGTAACTCCGGGACTAGCATAGAGACCCAGTACTTC. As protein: CSASNSGTSIETQYF.